This T cell receptor beta chain was identified in a study of cytomegalovirus exposure and HLA in healthy donors. Study results and caveats: The tendency of first-cohort TCR clusters to co-occur in the 120 validation repertoires was the finding of a later analysis. Reported results showed that the classifier diagnosed cytomegalovirus status with high specificity and sensitivity.

TCRdb's table, derived via immunoSEQ multiplex PCR, lists solely in-frame clones and lacks some. Seen here are fewer than 350,000 clones, 70% to 90% observed once, and the top ten hold 0.92%. In the case of this clone: The antigen is unknown.

With 8 bases clipped from V and 4 bases from J, the junction kept 11 bases outside the gene matches. CDR1 and CDR2 (germline): MNHEY, SVGAGI. CDR3 length: 15 amino acids. Sequencing input: PBMCs. The chain recombines TRBV6-5 with TRBJ2-1; 7 bases are shared with TRBD2. The sequence was collected from a woman aged 18-29 years in good health and CMV-seronegative. The CDR3 spells CASSGMGEGYNEQFF. CDR3 in DNA: TGTGCCAGCTCGGGAATGGGGGAGGGGTACAATGAGCAGTTCTTC.